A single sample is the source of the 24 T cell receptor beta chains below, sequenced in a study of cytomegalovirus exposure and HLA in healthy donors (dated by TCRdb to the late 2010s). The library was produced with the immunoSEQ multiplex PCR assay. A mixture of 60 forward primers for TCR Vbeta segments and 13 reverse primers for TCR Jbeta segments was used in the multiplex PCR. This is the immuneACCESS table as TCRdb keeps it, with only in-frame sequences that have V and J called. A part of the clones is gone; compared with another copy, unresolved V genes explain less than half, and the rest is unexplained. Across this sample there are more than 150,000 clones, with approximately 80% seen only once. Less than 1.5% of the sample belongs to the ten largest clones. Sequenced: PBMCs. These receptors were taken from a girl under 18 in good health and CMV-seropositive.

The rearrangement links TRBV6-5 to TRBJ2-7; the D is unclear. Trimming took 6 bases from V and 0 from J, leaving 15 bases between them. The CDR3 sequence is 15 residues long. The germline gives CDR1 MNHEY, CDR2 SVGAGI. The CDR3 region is CASSLSVASSYEQYF. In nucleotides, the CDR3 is TGTGCCAGCAGCCTCTCAGTTGCCAGCTCCTACGAGCAGTACTTC.

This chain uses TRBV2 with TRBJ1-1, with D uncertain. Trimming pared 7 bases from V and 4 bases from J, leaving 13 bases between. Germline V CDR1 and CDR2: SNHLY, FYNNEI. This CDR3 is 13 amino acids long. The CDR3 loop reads CASNGLGFTEAFF. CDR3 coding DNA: TGTGCCAGCAACGGCCTGGGCTTCACTGAAGCTTTCTTT.

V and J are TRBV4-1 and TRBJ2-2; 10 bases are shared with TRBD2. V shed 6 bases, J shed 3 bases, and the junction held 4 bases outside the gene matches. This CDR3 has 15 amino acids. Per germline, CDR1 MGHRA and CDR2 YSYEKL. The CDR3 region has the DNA TGCGCCAGCAGGGGGACTAGCGTTCACACCGGGGAGCTGTTTTTT. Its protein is CASRGTSVHTGELFF.

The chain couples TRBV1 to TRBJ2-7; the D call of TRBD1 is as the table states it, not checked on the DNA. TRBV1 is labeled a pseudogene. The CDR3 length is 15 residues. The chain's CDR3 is CTSSAGTGVSYEQYF. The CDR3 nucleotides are TGCACCAGCAGCGCCGGGACAGGGGTTTCCTACGAGCAGTACTTC.

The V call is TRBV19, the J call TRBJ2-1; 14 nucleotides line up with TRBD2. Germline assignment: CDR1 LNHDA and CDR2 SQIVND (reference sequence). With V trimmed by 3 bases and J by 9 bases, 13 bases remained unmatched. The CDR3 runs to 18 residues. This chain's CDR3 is CASSIRSGTSGRRSEQFF. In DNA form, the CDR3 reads TGTGCCAGTAGTATCCGAAGCGGGACTAGCGGGAGAAGGAGTGAGCAGTTCTTC.

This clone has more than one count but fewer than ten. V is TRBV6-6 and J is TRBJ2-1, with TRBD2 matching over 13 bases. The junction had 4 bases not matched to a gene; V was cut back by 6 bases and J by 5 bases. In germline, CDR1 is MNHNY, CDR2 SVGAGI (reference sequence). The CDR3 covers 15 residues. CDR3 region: CASSSGTSGNNEQFF. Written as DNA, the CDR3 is TGTGCCAGCAGCTCCGGGACTAGCGGGAACAATGAGCAGTTCTTC.

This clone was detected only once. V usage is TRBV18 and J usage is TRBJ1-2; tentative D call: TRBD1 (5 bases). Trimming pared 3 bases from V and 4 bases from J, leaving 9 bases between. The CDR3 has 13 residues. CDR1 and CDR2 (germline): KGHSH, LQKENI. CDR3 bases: TGTGCCAGCTCACCTGGGGCCCTCTATGGCTACACCTTC. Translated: CASSPGALYGYTF.

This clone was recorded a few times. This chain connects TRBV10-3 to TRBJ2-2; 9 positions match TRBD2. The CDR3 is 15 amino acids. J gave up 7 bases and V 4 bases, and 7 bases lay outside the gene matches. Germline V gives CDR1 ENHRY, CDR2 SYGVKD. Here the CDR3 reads CAISVAGDRDGELFF. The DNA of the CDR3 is TGTGCCATCAGTGTAGCGGGAGATAGGGACGGGGAGCTGTTTTTT.

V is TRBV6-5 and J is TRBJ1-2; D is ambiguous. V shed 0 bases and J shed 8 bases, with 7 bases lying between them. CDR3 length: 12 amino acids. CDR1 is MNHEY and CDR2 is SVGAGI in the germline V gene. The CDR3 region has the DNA TGTGCCAGCAGTTACTCCTCGGGGGGCTACACCTTC. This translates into CASSYSSGGYTF.

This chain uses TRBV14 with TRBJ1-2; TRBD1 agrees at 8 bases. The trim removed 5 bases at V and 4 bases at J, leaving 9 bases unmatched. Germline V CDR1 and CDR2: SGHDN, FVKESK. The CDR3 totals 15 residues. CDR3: CASSSGQGGGYGYTF. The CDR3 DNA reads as TGTGCCAGCAGCAGCGGACAGGGAGGAGGCTATGGCTACACCTTC.

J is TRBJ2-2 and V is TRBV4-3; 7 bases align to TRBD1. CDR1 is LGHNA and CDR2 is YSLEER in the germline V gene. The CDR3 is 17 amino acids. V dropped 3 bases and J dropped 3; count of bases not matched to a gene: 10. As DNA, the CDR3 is TGCGCCAGCAGCCAGGGGTACAGGGGAACGGACACCGGGGAGCTGTTTTTT. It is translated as CASSQGYRGTDTGELFF.

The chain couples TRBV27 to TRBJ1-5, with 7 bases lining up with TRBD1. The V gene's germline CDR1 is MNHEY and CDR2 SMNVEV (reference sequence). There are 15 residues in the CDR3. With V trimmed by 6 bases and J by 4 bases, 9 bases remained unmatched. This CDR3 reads CASSRDRQKNQPQHF. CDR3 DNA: TGTGCCAGCAGCCGGGACAGACAAAAGAATCAGCCCCAGCATTTT.

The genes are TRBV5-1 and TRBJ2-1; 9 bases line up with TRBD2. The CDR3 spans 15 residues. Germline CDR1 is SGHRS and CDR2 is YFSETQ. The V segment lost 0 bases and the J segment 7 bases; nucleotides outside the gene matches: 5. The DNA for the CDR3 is TGCGCCAGCAGCTTGGCGGTAGCGGGAGTTAATGAGCAGTTCTTC. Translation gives CASSLAVAGVNEQFF. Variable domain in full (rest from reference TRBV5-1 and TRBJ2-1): KAGVTQTPRYLIKTRGQQVTLSCSPISGHRSVSWYQQTPGQGLQFLFEYFSETQRNKGNFPGRFSGRQFSNSRSEMNVSTLELGDSALYLCASSLAVAGVNEQFFGPGTRLTVL.

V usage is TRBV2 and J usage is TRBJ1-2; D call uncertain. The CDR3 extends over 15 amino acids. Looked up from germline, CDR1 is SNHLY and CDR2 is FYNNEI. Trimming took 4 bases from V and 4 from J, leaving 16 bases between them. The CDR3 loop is CASSAPGFQAYGYTF. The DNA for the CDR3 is TGTGCCAGCAGTGCACCGGGATTTCAAGCCTATGGCTACACCTTC.

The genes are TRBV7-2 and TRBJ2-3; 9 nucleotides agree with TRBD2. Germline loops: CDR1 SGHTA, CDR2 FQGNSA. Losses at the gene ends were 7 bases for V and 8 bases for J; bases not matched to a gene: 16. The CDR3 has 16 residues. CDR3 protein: CASTPVGLAGESTQYF. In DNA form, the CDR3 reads TGTGCCAGCACCCCAGTGGGATTAGCGGGAGAGTCTACGCAGTATTTT.

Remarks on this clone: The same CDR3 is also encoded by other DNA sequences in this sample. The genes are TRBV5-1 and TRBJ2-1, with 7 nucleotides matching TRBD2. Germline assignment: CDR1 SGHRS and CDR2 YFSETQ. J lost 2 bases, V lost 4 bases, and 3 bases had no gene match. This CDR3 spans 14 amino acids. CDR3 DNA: TGCGCCAGCAGCCCTGGACTAGCCTACAATGAGCAGTTCTTC. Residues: CASSPGLAYNEQFF. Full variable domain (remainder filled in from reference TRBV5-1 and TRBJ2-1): KAGVTQTPRYLIKTRGQQVTLSCSPISGHRSVSWYQQTPGQGLQFLFEYFSETQRNKGNFPGRFSGRQFSNSRSEMNVSTLELGDSALYLCASSPGLAYNEQFFGPGTRLTVL.

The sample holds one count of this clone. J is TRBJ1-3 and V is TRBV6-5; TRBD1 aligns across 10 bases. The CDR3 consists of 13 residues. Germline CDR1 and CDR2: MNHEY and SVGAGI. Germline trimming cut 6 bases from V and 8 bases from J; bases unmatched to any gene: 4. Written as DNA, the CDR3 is TGTGCCAGCAGACGGGACAGGGGTGACACCATATATTTT. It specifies CASRRDRGDTIYF.

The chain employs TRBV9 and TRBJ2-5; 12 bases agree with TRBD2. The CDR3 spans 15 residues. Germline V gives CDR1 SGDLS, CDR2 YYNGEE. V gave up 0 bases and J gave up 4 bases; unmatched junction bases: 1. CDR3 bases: TGTGCCAGCAGCGTAGTACTAGCGGGAGGAGAGACCCAGTACTTC. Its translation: CASSVVLAGGETQYF.

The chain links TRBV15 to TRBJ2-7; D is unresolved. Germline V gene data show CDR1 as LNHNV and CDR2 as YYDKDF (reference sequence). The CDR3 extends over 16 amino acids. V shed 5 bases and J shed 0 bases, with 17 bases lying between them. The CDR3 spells CATSQVTARSSYEQYF. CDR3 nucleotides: TGTGCCACCAGCCAAGTGACGGCGAGGAGCTCCTACGAGCAGTACTTC.

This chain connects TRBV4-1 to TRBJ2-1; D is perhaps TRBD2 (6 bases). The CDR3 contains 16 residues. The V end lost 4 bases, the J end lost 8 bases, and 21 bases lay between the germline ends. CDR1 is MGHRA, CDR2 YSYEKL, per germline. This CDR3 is CASSLGEGGGGYEQFF. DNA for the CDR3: TGCGCCAGCAGCCTAGGCGAGGGAGGCGGTGGGTATGAGCAGTTCTTC.

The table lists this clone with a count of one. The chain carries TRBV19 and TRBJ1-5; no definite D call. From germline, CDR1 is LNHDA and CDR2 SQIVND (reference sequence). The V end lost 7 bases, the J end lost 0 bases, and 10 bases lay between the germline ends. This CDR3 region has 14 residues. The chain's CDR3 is CASTGSDSNQPQHF. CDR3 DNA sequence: TGTGCCAGTACCGGGTCGGATAGCAATCAGCCCCAGCATTTT.

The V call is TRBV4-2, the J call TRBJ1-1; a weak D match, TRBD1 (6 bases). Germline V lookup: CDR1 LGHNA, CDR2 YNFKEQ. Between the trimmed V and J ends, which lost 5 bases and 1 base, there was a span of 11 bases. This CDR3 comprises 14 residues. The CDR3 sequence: CASSYRGGNTEAFF. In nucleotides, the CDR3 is TGTGCCAGCAGCTACCGAGGGGGGAACACTGAAGCTTTCTTT.

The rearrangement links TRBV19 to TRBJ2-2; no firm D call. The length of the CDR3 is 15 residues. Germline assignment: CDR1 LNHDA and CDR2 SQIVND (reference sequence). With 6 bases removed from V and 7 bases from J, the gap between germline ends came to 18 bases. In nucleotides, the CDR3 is TGTGCCAGTAGACCTCTAGGCGCAGTGAGCGGGGAGCTGTTTTTT. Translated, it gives CASRPLGAVSGELFF.

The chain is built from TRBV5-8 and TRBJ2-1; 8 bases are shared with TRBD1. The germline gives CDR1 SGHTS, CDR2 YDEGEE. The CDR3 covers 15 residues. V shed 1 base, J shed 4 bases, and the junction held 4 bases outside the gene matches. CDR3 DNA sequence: TGTGCCAGCAGCTTGCGGGGACAGGTTTACAATGAGCAGTTCTTC. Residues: CASSLRGQVYNEQFF.